The rows below give T cell receptor beta chains drawn from one sample of a study of human T cells and chemical hapten exposure. From the RACE reads, TCRdb called clonotypes with MiXCR, one entry per CDR3 protein. The table records some 110,000 distinct CDR3 sequences, 11% of them present only once. Sequenced material: whole blood, taken in connection with sensitization to the hapten diphenylcyclopropenone (DPC). Receptors were obtained from a woman between 45 and 65 years old with alopecia areata. Some clones in this sample may be carry-over from other donors' samples. Each CDR3 is given without its conserved first and last residue. Only part of the rows carry a size: once, few, many, or a class if the clone is expanded.

>TRBV5-6|TRBJ1-1|many
ASSFGGTEAF
>TRBV27|TRBJ1-6|NA
ASSPYAGWNSPLH
>TRBV7-8|TRBJ1-1|many
ASSQGQIDTEAF
>TRBV18|TRBJ2-6|NA
ASSPPPAGAGSGANVLT
>TRBV7-9|TRBJ1-1|NA
ASSSTQREAF
>TRBV5-6|TRBJ1-1|few
ASSLRGPTGAF
>TRBV6-1|TRBJ1-2|few
ASSGNAGDRQVGYT
>TRBV15|TRBJ1-1|NA
ATSRASTNTEAF
>TRBV13|TRBJ2-7|many
ASSYRGQMGYEQY
>TRBV5-6|TRBJ2-7|many
ASSFPRRSGAPREQY
>TRBV6-1|TRBJ2-1|few
ASSEGISGVAEQF
>TRBV7-9|TRBJ2-7|many
ASSLTGPSYEQY
>TRBV7-2|TRBJ1-5|few
ASSLAGGPNQPQH
>TRBV20-1|TRBJ2-7|many
SAPRGSGTSGYSYEQY
>TRBV29-1|TRBJ2-5|few
SVVWRGAGGIMETQY